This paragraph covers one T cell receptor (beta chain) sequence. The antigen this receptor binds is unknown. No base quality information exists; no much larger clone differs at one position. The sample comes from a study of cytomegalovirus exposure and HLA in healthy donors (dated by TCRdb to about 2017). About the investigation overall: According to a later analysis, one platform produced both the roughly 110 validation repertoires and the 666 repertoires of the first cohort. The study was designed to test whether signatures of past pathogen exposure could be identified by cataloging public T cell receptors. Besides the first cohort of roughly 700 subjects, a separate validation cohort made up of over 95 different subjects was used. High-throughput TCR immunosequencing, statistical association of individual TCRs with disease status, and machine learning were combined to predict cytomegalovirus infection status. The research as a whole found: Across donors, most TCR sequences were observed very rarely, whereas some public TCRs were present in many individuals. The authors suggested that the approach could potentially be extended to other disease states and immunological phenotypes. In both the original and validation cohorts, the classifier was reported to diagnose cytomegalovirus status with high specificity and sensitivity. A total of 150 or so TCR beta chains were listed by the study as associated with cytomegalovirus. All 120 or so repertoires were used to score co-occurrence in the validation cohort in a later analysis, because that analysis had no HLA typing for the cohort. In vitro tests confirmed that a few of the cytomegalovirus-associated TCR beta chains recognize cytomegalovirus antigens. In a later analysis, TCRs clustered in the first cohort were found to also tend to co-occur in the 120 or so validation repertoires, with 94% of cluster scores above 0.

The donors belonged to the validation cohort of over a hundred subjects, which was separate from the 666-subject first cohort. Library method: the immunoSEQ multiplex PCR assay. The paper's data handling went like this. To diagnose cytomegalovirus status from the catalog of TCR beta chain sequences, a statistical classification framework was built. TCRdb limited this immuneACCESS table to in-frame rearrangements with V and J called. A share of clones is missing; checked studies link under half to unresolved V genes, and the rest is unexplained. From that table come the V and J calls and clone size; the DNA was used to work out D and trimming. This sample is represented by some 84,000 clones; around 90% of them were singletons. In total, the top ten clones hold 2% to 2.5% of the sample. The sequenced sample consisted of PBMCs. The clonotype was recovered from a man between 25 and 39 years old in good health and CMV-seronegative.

The CDR3 region has the sequence CASSKRGALATGELFF. The nucleotide sequence is given as TGTGCCAGCAGTAAGCGGGGGGCCCTGGCCACCGGGGAGCTGTTTTTT. The V and J segments used are TRBV7-2 and TRBJ2-2; 9 middle bases align to TRBD2. The germline V and J ends show losses of 6 bases and 4 bases respectively, and no gene match explains 9 bases of the junction. The CDR3 goes from the cysteine to the phenylalanine over 16 residues. The CDR3 DNA has 48 bases and is translated from base 1. The germline V gene specifies SGHTA as CDR1 and FQGNSA as CDR2. With the rest looked up from the reference TRBV7-2 and TRBJ2-2 genes rather than sequenced, the full variable domain is GAGVSQSPSNKVTEKGKDVELRCDPISGHTALYWYRQSLGQGLEFLIYFQGNSAPDKSGLPSDRFSAERTGGSVSTLTIQRTQQEDSAVYLCASSKRGALATGELFFGEGSRLTVL.